This entry concerns a single T cell receptor beta chain. The target antigen is unknown. The data derive from a study of T-cell reconstitution after alpha-beta-depleted transplantation in children. General study points: When one year had passed after transplant, most T-cell counts and diversity came from newly produced T cells. Where alpha-beta T cells came from about two months after transplant was reportedly several hundred expanded graft clones. Diversity of TCRbeta at day 60 was high in some patients, arising from surviving recipient T cells and thymic progenitors.

Germline V gene data show CDR1 as KGHSH and CDR2 as LQKENI. Trimming took 3 bases from V and 5 from J, leaving 16 bases between them. The CDR3 covers 15 residues. Preparing the TCRbeta library involved the use of unique molecular identifiers. Each CDR3 protein gets one entry after TCRdb re-called the PCR reads with MiXCR. The data contain some 600,000 distinct CDR3 sequences, 10% to 15% of them seen just once; the ten biggest clones take up 2.2%. This clonotype was sampled from a male patient between 5 and 17 years old who had a stem cell transplant for acute myeloid leukemia, so the T cells may come from the graft donor. V is TRBV18 and J is TRBJ2-5, with a possible D match to TRBD1 (5 bases). This sample comprised PBMCs, mostly from graft donor cells, obtained 360 days after TCRalphabeta/CD19-depleted stem cell transplant. In DNA form, the CDR3 reads TGTGCCAGCTCACCGGTACGGACACCAGGGGAGACCCAGTACTTC. Its protein product is CASSPVRTPGETQYF.